This T cell receptor beta chain was found in a study of cytomegalovirus exposure and HLA in healthy donors. Looked up from germline, CDR1 is SGDLS and CDR2 is YYNGEE. The CDR3 covers 17 residues. Trimming shortened V by 3 bases and J by 6 bases, and 21 bases separated the two germline ends. PCR primers comprised 60 Vbeta and 13 Jbeta primers. Clones were sequenced by immunoSEQ multiplex PCR, and TCRdb holds only the in-frame ones, with some missing. The sample contains 80,000 to 100,000 clones, around 68% of which appear only once. Sample: PBMCs. The chain links TRBV9 to TRBJ2-2, with a tentative D call TRBD2 (5 bases). The clonotype comes from a female donor in good health and CMV-seronegative. The CDR3 loop is CASSASLGSRFAGELFF. The DNA for the CDR3 is TGTGCCAGCAGCGCGTCGCTAGGGAGTCGATTTGCCGGGGAGCTGTTTTTT.